The rows below give T cell receptor beta chains drawn from one sample of a study of shared clonotypes between healthy human individuals. Sequenced by immunoSEQ multiplex PCR; TCRdb stores in-frame clones only, minus some. Of approximately 2,300,000 clones in the sample, around 92% were seen once. The sequenced sample was naive CD4+ T cells from PBMCs. All receptors derive from a man between 18 and 35 years old in good health. Some clones in this sample may be carry-over from other donors' samples. CDR3s include the opening cysteine and the closing phenylalanine or tryptophan. The D gene is left open where the match is weak. Not all rows give a size; the values are once, few, many and, for expanded clones, a class.

CDR3nt: TGTGCCAGCGGCCTCCACCCGGGGACACCTTCCACAGATACGCAGTATTTT
CDR3aa: CASGLHPGTPSTDTQYF
j_gene: TRBJ2-3
abundance: -
d_gene: -
v_gene: TRBV27

CDR3nt: TGTGCCAGCACCAGGGACCTACCACAGCCCCAGCATTTT
CDR3aa: CASTRDLPQPQHF
j_gene: TRBJ1-5
abundance: few
d_gene: -
v_gene: TRBV5-8

CDR3nt: TGTGCCAGCAGCTCTAGCGGCTCCACAGATACGCAGTATTTT
CDR3aa: CASSSSGSTDTQYF
j_gene: TRBJ2-3
abundance: -
d_gene: TRBD2
v_gene: TRBV7-9

CDR3nt: TGTGCCAGCAGCCCGGTTTCTCTAGCCAAAAACATTCAGTACTTC
CDR3aa: CASSPVSLAKNIQYF
j_gene: TRBJ2-4
abundance: once
d_gene: -
v_gene: TRBV11-2

CDR3nt: TGTGCCAGCAGCATAGGGGGGTATAATAATGAAAAACTGTTTTTT
CDR3aa: CASSIGGYNNEKLFF
j_gene: TRBJ1-4
abundance: -
d_gene: -
v_gene: TRBV7-8

CDR3nt: TGTGCCAGCACCTCGGGACAGGGGCCCTATGGCTACACCTTC
CDR3aa: CASTSGQGPYGYTF
j_gene: TRBJ1-2
abundance: -
d_gene: TRBD1
v_gene: TRBV6-5

CDR3nt: TGTGCCAGCAGGGAGACAGGGTCTCGCATTCAGTACTTC
CDR3aa: CASRETGSRIQYF
j_gene: TRBJ2-4
abundance: -
d_gene: TRBD1
v_gene: TRBV6-5

CDR3nt: TGTGCCAGCAGCTTAAATGGACAGGTGGACACTGAAGCTTTCTTT
CDR3aa: CASSLNGQVDTEAFF
j_gene: TRBJ1-1
abundance: once
d_gene: TRBD1
v_gene: TRBV7-9

CDR3nt: TGTGCCAGCAGTAAAAACTATCAATCCCCCCAGCATTTT
CDR3aa: CASSKNYQSPQHF
j_gene: TRBJ1-5
abundance: -
d_gene: -
v_gene: TRBV28

CDR3nt: TGTGCCAGCAGCCTAATCTCTAGCGATTACAATGAGCAGTTCTTC
CDR3aa: CASSLISSDYNEQFF
j_gene: TRBJ2-1
abundance: -
d_gene: -
v_gene: TRBV28

CDR3nt: TGTGCCAGCAGCCCCATGGACAGAAGTTATAGCAATCAGCCCCAGCATTTT
CDR3aa: CASSPMDRSYSNQPQHF
j_gene: TRBJ1-5
abundance: -
d_gene: -
v_gene: TRBV7-2

CDR3nt: TGTGCCAGCAGCCTAGACAGGTACAATGAGCAGTTCTTC
CDR3aa: CASSLDRYNEQFF
j_gene: TRBJ2-1
abundance: -
d_gene: -
v_gene: TRBV7-3

CDR3nt: TGTGCCAGCAGCTTTTCCTCGGAAGAGACCCAGTACTTC
CDR3aa: CASSFSSEETQYF
j_gene: TRBJ2-5
abundance: -
d_gene: -
v_gene: TRBV7-2

CDR3nt: TGCGCCAGCAGCCCACTTAGCGGGAGGGGAGAGACCCAGTACTTC
CDR3aa: CASSPLSGRGETQYF
j_gene: TRBJ2-5
abundance: -
d_gene: TRBD2
v_gene: TRBV5-1

CDR3nt: TGTGCCAGCAGCCCCCAGGGAGGGGAAGCCTACGAGCAGTACTTC
CDR3aa: CASSPQGGEAYEQYF
j_gene: TRBJ2-7
abundance: -
d_gene: TRBD2
v_gene: TRBV5-4

CDR3nt: TGCGCCAGCAGCCAAGTAGGAACAGACCACATGAACACTGAAGCTTTCTTT
CDR3aa: CASSQVGTDHMNTEAFF
j_gene: TRBJ1-1
abundance: -
d_gene: -
v_gene: TRBV4-1

CDR3nt: TGCGCCAGCAGCTTTTCTAGCGGGAGTTCCTACAATGAGCAGTTCTTC
CDR3aa: CASSFSSGSSYNEQFF
j_gene: TRBJ2-1
abundance: -
d_gene: TRBD2
v_gene: TRBV5-1

CDR3nt: TGTGCCAGTAGTATAGTATTTAGCGGAACCACCGGGGAGCTGTTTTTT
CDR3aa: CASSIVFSGTTGELFF
j_gene: TRBJ2-2
abundance: -
d_gene: -
v_gene: TRBV19

CDR3nt: TGCAGCGTTGATCCCGGACAGGGGGGCGAAAAACTGTTTTTT
CDR3aa: CSVDPGQGGEKLFF
j_gene: TRBJ1-4
abundance: -
d_gene: TRBD1
v_gene: TRBV29-1

CDR3nt: TGTGCCAGCAGTGAGGTTAATGAAAAACTGTTTTTT
CDR3aa: CASSEVNEKLFF
j_gene: TRBJ1-4
abundance: -
d_gene: -
v_gene: TRBV28

CDR3nt: TGTGCCAGCAGCCCATCTAGCGGGCAGACCCAGTACTTC
CDR3aa: CASSPSSGQTQYF
j_gene: TRBJ2-5
abundance: once
d_gene: TRBD2
v_gene: TRBV7-9

CDR3nt: TGTGCCAGCACCCGAGCTGGCTCAGAGACCCAGTACTTC
CDR3aa: CASTRAGSETQYF
j_gene: TRBJ2-5
abundance: -
d_gene: -
v_gene: TRBV7-8

CDR3nt: TGTGCCAGCAGCCAAGGGCAGGGCTTTGTCTACGAGCAGTACTTC
CDR3aa: CASSQGQGFVYEQYF
j_gene: TRBJ2-7
abundance: few
d_gene: -
v_gene: TRBV14

CDR3nt: TGTGCCAGCAGCACCGGACTAGCGAACTCCTACAATGAGCAGTTCTTC
CDR3aa: CASSTGLANSYNEQFF
j_gene: TRBJ2-1
abundance: -
d_gene: TRBD2
v_gene: TRBV9

CDR3nt: TGCGCCAGCATGGCGGGAGCTGCCAACAATGAGCAGTTCTTC
CDR3aa: CASMAGAANNEQFF
j_gene: TRBJ2-1
abundance: -
d_gene: TRBD2
v_gene: TRBV5-1

CDR3nt: TGTGCCAGCAGTTCCCCGGGGGCGGGAGCCCTAGATACGCAGTATTTT
CDR3aa: CASSSPGAGALDTQYF
j_gene: TRBJ2-3
abundance: -
d_gene: -
v_gene: TRBV28

CDR3nt: TGTGCCAGCAGTCGGGTAGCGGGTATGAAAGATACGCAGTATTTT
CDR3aa: CASSRVAGMKDTQYF
j_gene: TRBJ2-3
abundance: -
d_gene: TRBD2
v_gene: TRBV28

CDR3nt: TGTGCCAGCAGCGTAGACCTTCTAGCGGGAGGCGAGCAGTACTTC
CDR3aa: CASSVDLLAGGEQYF
j_gene: TRBJ2-7
abundance: -
d_gene: TRBD2
v_gene: TRBV9

CDR3nt: TGTGCCAGCAGTCCTGGACCGTTGGGTGGCTACACCTTC
CDR3aa: CASSPGPLGGYTF
j_gene: TRBJ1-2
abundance: -
d_gene: -
v_gene: TRBV28

CDR3nt: TGTGCCAGCAGCTTGGTCGGGAGTAAAGATACGCAGTATTTT
CDR3aa: CASSLVGSKDTQYF
j_gene: TRBJ2-3
abundance: once
d_gene: -
v_gene: TRBV11-2

CDR3nt: TGTGCCATCAGGTCGGACCCCTCCTACAATGAGCAGTTCTTC
CDR3aa: CAIRSDPSYNEQFF
j_gene: TRBJ2-1
abundance: -
d_gene: -
v_gene: TRBV10-3

CDR3nt: TGCAGCGTTGATAAGGCAGGGGACAATGAGCAGTTCTTC
CDR3aa: CSVDKAGDNEQFF
j_gene: TRBJ2-1
abundance: -
d_gene: -
v_gene: TRBV29-1

CDR3nt: TGTGCCAGCAGTTCCGGTTTAGCGAACTATGGCTACACCTTC
CDR3aa: CASSSGLANYGYTF
j_gene: TRBJ1-2
abundance: -
d_gene: -
v_gene: TRBV28

CDR3nt: TGTGCCAGCAGCCAAGCAGGGACAGCTTTACCTAAATCACCGGGCTACACCTTC
CDR3aa: CASSQAGTALPKSPGYTF
j_gene: TRBJ1-2
abundance: -
d_gene: TRBD1
v_gene: TRBV14

CDR3nt: TGTGCCACCAGCAGAGAAGGGGGGGCTTATAGCAATCAGCCCCAGCATTTT
CDR3aa: CATSREGGAYSNQPQHF
j_gene: TRBJ1-5
abundance: -
d_gene: -
v_gene: TRBV15

CDR3nt: TGTGCCAGCAGTTTCCATGCCCGGACAGGGGACGCGAATGAGCAGTTCTTC
CDR3aa: CASSFHARTGDANEQFF
j_gene: TRBJ2-1
abundance: -
d_gene: TRBD1
v_gene: TRBV28

CDR3nt: TGTGTCAGCAATCAGCCCCAGCATTTT
CDR3aa: CVSNQPQHF
j_gene: TRBJ1-5
abundance: -
d_gene: -
v_gene: TRBV7-8

CDR3nt: TGTGCCAGCAGCTTAGATGCCGGGACAGGGGGCACCGGGGAGCTGTTTTTT
CDR3aa: CASSLDAGTGGTGELFF
j_gene: TRBJ2-2
abundance: -
d_gene: TRBD1
v_gene: TRBV7-8

CDR3nt: TGTGCCAGCAGTTTGGACAGGGGGATAGCCAAAAACATTCAGTACTTC
CDR3aa: CASSLDRGIAKNIQYF
j_gene: TRBJ2-4
abundance: -
d_gene: TRBD1
v_gene: TRBV6-5

CDR3nt: TGTGCCTGGACAAAGGGTAGCGGAGCCTACAATGAGCAGTTCTTC
CDR3aa: CAWTKGSGAYNEQFF
j_gene: TRBJ2-1
abundance: -
d_gene: -
v_gene: TRBV30

CDR3nt: TGTGCCAGCAGTGTCCTTCAGACAGGGGGCGATGAGCAGTTCTTC
CDR3aa: CASSVLQTGGDEQFF
j_gene: TRBJ2-1
abundance: -
d_gene: TRBD1
v_gene: TRBV6-6

CDR3nt: TGTGCCAGCCAGCCGAACTCCTACGAGCAGTACTTC
CDR3aa: CASQPNSYEQYF
j_gene: TRBJ2-7
abundance: -
d_gene: -
v_gene: TRBV2

CDR3nt: TGTGCCAGCAGTTACTCCCGTGGCGGGACCTACGAGCAGTACTTC
CDR3aa: CASSYSRGGTYEQYF
j_gene: TRBJ2-7
abundance: -
d_gene: -
v_gene: TRBV6-5

CDR3nt: TGTGCCAGCAGCCGAGGGCCAGACAATCAGCCCCAGCATTTT
CDR3aa: CASSRGPDNQPQHF
j_gene: TRBJ1-5
abundance: few
d_gene: -
v_gene: TRBV7-9

CDR3nt: TGTGCCGCCGACCCAGTGTTGCAGGGAGCTAACTATGGCTACACCTTC
CDR3aa: CAADPVLQGANYGYTF
j_gene: TRBJ1-2
abundance: -
d_gene: -
v_gene: TRBV30

CDR3nt: TGTGCCAGCAGCTTAGGGACTAGCGGGAGGAGTGGGGAGACCCAGTACTTC
CDR3aa: CASSLGTSGRSGETQYF
j_gene: TRBJ2-5
abundance: -
d_gene: TRBD2
v_gene: TRBV7-3

CDR3nt: TGTGCCAGCAGCCCCAGGGATGTTGGCTACACCTTC
CDR3aa: CASSPRDVGYTF
j_gene: TRBJ1-2
abundance: once
d_gene: -
v_gene: TRBV6-6

CDR3nt: TGTGCCAGCAGTTATATTGGGAGGCGGACTGAAGCTTTCTTT
CDR3aa: CASSYIGRRTEAFF
j_gene: TRBJ1-1
abundance: -
d_gene: -
v_gene: TRBV6-5

CDR3nt: TGTGCCAGCAGTCCGCTTTGGGGGATGAGTTCACCCCTCCACTTT
CDR3aa: CASSPLWGMSSPLHF
j_gene: TRBJ1-6
abundance: -
d_gene: -
v_gene: TRBV6-5

CDR3nt: TGTGCCAGCGGTCCCCGGACAGGGCGAGAGACCCAGTACTTC
CDR3aa: CASGPRTGRETQYF
j_gene: TRBJ2-5
abundance: -
d_gene: TRBD1
v_gene: TRBV7-2

CDR3nt: TGTGCCAGCAGCCCTCGACTAGTAGAGACCCAGTACTTC
CDR3aa: CASSPRLVETQYF
j_gene: TRBJ2-5
abundance: -
d_gene: -
v_gene: TRBV11-2

CDR3nt: TGTGCCAGCAGTCCCAGCGGGAGGGGCGGTGAGACCCAGTACTTC
CDR3aa: CASSPSGRGGETQYF
j_gene: TRBJ2-5
abundance: -
d_gene: TRBD2
v_gene: TRBV6-1